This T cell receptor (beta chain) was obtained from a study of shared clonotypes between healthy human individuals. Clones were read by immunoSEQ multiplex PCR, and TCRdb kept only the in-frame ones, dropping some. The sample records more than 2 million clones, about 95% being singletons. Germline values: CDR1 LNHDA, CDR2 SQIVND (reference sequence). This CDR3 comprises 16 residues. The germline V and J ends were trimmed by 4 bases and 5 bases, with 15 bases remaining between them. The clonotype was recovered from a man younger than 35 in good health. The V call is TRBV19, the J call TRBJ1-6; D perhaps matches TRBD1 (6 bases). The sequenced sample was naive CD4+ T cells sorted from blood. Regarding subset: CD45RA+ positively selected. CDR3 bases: TGTGCCAGTAGTACGAAAAGACAGGAGGATAATTCACCCCTCCACTTT. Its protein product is CASSTKRQEDNSPLHF.